These 32 T cell receptor beta chains were sequenced from one sample in a study of T cell responses to AZD1222 COVID-19 vaccine. Generated by immunoSEQ multiplex PCR, the TCRdb table keeps only in-frame clones and is missing some. The sample shows approximately 130,000 clones, 70% to 90% of them seen only once. Here the sequenced sample was peripheral blood, taken on day 0 of AZD1222 vaccination. The origin of the receptors is an adult in good health.

The gene calls are TRBV5-6 and TRBJ2-7; tentative D call: TRBD2 (6 bases). The CDR3 runs to 12 residues. Germline V gives CDR1 SGHDT, CDR2 YYEEEE. The V end was cut by 3 bases, the J end by 9 bases, with 13 bases between. Here the CDR3 DNA reads TGTGCCAGCAGCTCTGGACTATTGCGGCAGTACTTC. It specifies CASSSGLLRQYF.

The rearrangement uses TRBV12-5 and TRBJ2-1, with D tentatively TRBD1 (6 bases). This CDR3 is built from 18 residues. Trimming left V 3 bases short and J 0 bases short, with 18 bases between. Per the germline V gene, CDR1 is LGHNT and CDR2 is FRNRAP. CDR3 in DNA: TGTGCTAGTGGTTTCCGTCCTGCCCGAGGGGGCTCCTACAATGAGCAGTTCTTC. This gives the protein CASGFRPARGGSYNEQFF.

The chain is built from TRBV19 and TRBJ1-4, with 7 bases lining up with TRBD1. Germline CDR1 reads LNHDA; CDR2 reads SQIVND (reference sequence). The trim removed 10 bases at V and 5 bases at J, leaving 10 bases unmatched. There are 14 residues in the CDR3. The CDR3 region has the DNA TGTGCCATTAGCCCGGGACAGCAAAATGAAAAACTGTTTTTT. This gives the protein CAISPGQQNEKLFF.

CDR3 sequence (DNA): TGTGCCATCAGTGAGGGGACAGCCTTGAACACCATATATTTT. This translates into CAISEGTALNTIYF. The V and J genes are TRBV10-3 and TRBJ1-3; 7 bases agree with TRBD1. Looked up from germline, CDR1 is ENHRY and CDR2 is SYGVKD. The trim removed 2 bases at V and 7 bases at J, leaving 5 bases unmatched. The CDR3 contains 14 residues.

The V call is TRBV5-1, the J call TRBJ2-1, with 10 bases aligning to TRBD1. Germline V CDR1 and CDR2: SGHRS, YFSETQ. The CDR3 consists of 14 residues. V was clipped by 0 bases and J by 6 bases; unmatched bases: 0. This CDR3 reads CASSLGTGGNEQFF. DNA of the CDR3: TGCGCCAGCAGCTTGGGGACAGGGGGCAATGAGCAGTTCTTC. Looking up the rest from reference TRBV5-1 and TRBJ2-1 gives the full variable domain: KAGVTQTPRYLIKTRGQQVTLSCSPISGHRSVSWYQQTPGQGLQFLFEYFSETQRNKGNFPGRFSGRQFSNSRSEMNVSTLELGDSALYLCASSLGTGGNEQFFGPGTRLTVL.

The chain has TRBV18 and TRBJ2-7, with TRBD2 matching 8 bases. The V and J ends lost 3 bases and 0 bases, in that order; junction bases with no gene match: 7. CDR3 length equals 16 residues. CDR1 is KGHSH, CDR2 LQKENI, per germline. The CDR3 DNA reads as TGTGCCAGCTCACCTCCTACGGGGACTAGCTCCTACGAGCAGTACTTC. Translated, it gives CASSPPTGTSSYEQYF.

The J gene is TRBJ2-7, the V gene TRBV25-1; D not certain. Between the trimmed V and J ends, which lost 7 bases and 3 bases, there was a span of 7 bases. The CDR3 totals 11 residues. Germline V gene data show CDR1 as MGHDK and CDR2 as SYGVNS. The CDR3 reads CASTPGYEQYF. The CDR3 DNA reads TGTGCCAGCACCCCCGGCTACGAGCAGTACTTC.

This clone has only one observation. The genes are TRBV19 and TRBJ1-5; D unclear. The germline V gene has CDR1 LNHDA and CDR2 SQIVND (reference sequence). V was cut by 3 bases and J by 0 bases, with 9 bases left in between. This CDR3 is built from 15 residues. CDR3 nucleotides: TGTGCCAGTAGTATGTCGGACGATAGCAATCAGCCCCAGCATTTT. It translates to CASSMSDDSNQPQHF.

Details on this clone: The same CDR3 also results from other DNA sequences found in this sample. This chain links TRBV4-2 with TRBJ1-1; D is perhaps TRBD1 (5 bases). V was pared by 0 bases and J by 4 bases, with 9 bases between. Germline loops: CDR1 LGHNA, CDR2 YNFKEQ. The CDR3 is 14 amino acids. CDR3 DNA: TGTGCCAGCAGCCAAGATCTTAGGGGCACTGAAGCTTTCTTT. Amino acid sequence: CASSQDLRGTEAFF.

This clone showed up just a few times. The gene calls are TRBV6-5 and TRBJ2-1, with 7 bases identical to TRBD2. CDR1 MNHEY and CDR2 SVGAGI come from the germline V gene. Trimming cost V 7 bases and J 7 bases; bases outside gene matches: 10. The CDR3 extends over 14 amino acids. CDR3 DNA: TGTGCCAGCACCCGAAGTCTAGCGGTTAATGAGCAGTTCTTC. Translating gives CASTRSLAVNEQFF.

V is TRBV14 and J is TRBJ1-1; D possibly corresponds to TRBD1 (5 bases). Germline V lookup: CDR1 SGHDN, CDR2 FVKESK. The CDR3 has 13 residues. The V end lost 7 bases, the J end lost 5 bases, and 14 bases lay between the germline ends. This chain's CDR3 is CASMKTAGTEAFF. Here the CDR3 DNA reads TGTGCCAGCATGAAAACGGCAGGGACTGAAGCTTTCTTT.

This chain connects TRBV29-1 to TRBJ2-7; weak D call: TRBD1 (6 bases). The germline V gene has CDR1 SQVTM and CDR2 ANQGSEA. The CDR3 sequence is 11 residues long. Trimming removed 7 bases at V and 3 bases at J, with 10 bases between. CDR3 protein: CSATGHYEQYF. The DNA for the CDR3 is TGCAGCGCTACAGGGCACTACGAGCAGTACTTC.

The chain uses TRBV18 and TRBJ1-4, with unresolved D. This CDR3 spans 15 amino acids. CDR1 is KGHSH and CDR2 is LQKENI in the germline V gene. V lost 2 bases to trimming and J lost 6 bases, with 13 bases between them. CDR3 nucleotides: TGTGCCAGCTCACCATTCTCGGGTGTCGATGAAAAACTGTTTTTT. As protein: CASSPFSGVDEKLFF.

The rearrangement joins TRBV6-5 to TRBJ1-2; 7 nucleotides match TRBD1. Unmatched junction bases numbered 2, after V lost 4 bases and J lost 3 bases. Per the germline V gene, CDR1 is MNHEY and CDR2 is SVGAGI. CDR3 size: 13 residues. CDR3 residues: CASSLTGYYGYTF. CDR3 DNA: TGTGCCAGCAGTTTGACAGGGTACTATGGCTACACCTTC.

The chain carries TRBV6-5 and TRBJ1-2, with D tentatively TRBD1 (6 bases). The CDR3 sequence is 14 residues long. The germline V gene has CDR1 MNHEY and CDR2 SVGAGI. V lost 6 bases and J lost 4, with 15 bases in between. The CDR3 region has the DNA TGTGCCAGCAGACCGGGGGGGCCGGGCTATGGCTACACCTTC. Its translation is CASRPGGPGYGYTF.

This clone has only one observation. The V gene is TRBV6-5, the J gene TRBJ2-5; 12 nucleotides line up with TRBD2. CDR1 and CDR2 (germline): MNHEY, SVGAGI. The CDR3 is made up of 16 amino acids. The V segment lost 0 bases and the J segment 4 bases; nucleotides outside the gene matches: 3. The CDR3, as DNA: TGTGCCAGCAGTTACTCACTAGCGGGAGGACGAGAGACCCAGTACTTC. Its translation is CASSYSLAGGRETQYF.

The chain has TRBV6-2 or TRBV6-3 and TRBJ1-1; the D gene is possibly TRBD1 (5 bases). This CDR3 spans 13 amino acids. The V gene lost 4 bases and the J gene lost 0 bases, with 6 bases spanning the gap. Looked up from germline, CDR1 is MNHEY and CDR2 is SVGEGT. The CDR3 bases are TGTGCCAGCAGTTCGACAGTGAACACTGAAGCTTTCTTT. Translation gives CASSSTVNTEAFF.

This clone showed up just once. The chain uses TRBV5-4 and TRBJ1-2; perhaps TRBD1 as D (5 bases). This CDR3 comprises 15 residues. The germline gives CDR1 SGHNT, CDR2 YYREEE (reference sequence). Trimming stripped 0 bases from V and 8 bases from J, with 17 bases between. CDR3 protein: CASSLVPPQGRGYTF. The CDR3 DNA follows: TGTGCCAGCAGCTTGGTCCCCCCTCAGGGAAGGGGCTACACCTTC.

This rearrangement joins TRBV30 to TRBJ1-6; D is possibly TRBD1 (6 bases). V shed 3 bases and J shed 9 bases, with 9 bases lying between them. The CDR3 spans 12 residues. Germline V gene sequence: CDR1 GTSNPN, CDR2 SVGIG (reference sequence). This CDR3 reads CAWREDSSPLHF. DNA of the CDR3: TGTGCCTGGAGGGAGGACAGTTCACCCCTCCACTTT.

The J gene is TRBJ2-7, the V gene TRBV6-1; D possibly uses TRBD1 or TRBD2 (7 bases each). This CDR3 has 15 residues. Germline V lookup: CDR1 MNHNS, CDR2 SASEGT. Between the trimmed V and J ends, which lost 0 bases and 4 bases, there was a span of 13 bases. The CDR3, as DNA: TGTGCCAGCAGTGAAGCGTTGCAGGGGGGGTACGAGCAGTACTTC. Translation: CASSEALQGGYEQYF.

For the CDR3, the DNA is TGTGCCACTTCGAACTGGGCAGAGAACTACGAGCAGTACTTC. Protein product: CATSNWAENYEQYF. The chain uses TRBV10-3 and TRBJ2-7; no reliable D call. Germline-derived CDR1 and CDR2 are ENHRY and SYGVKD. The CDR3 extends over 14 amino acids. Trimming took 10 bases from V and 3 from J, leaving 19 bases between them.

The chain uses TRBV28 and TRBJ2-2; the D is unclear. This CDR3 comprises 14 residues. Germline CDR1 MDHEN, CDR2 SYDVKM. Trimming removed 4 bases from V and 2 bases from J, with 8 bases in between. CDR3 nucleotide sequence: TGTGCCAGCAGTTCTTACAGAAACACCGGGGAGCTGTTTTTT. Its translation: CASSSYRNTGELFF.

In its sample, this clone was seen a few times. This chain joins TRBV2 and TRBJ2-2; D possibly corresponds to TRBD1 (5 bases). Per the germline V gene, CDR1 is SNHLY and CDR2 is FYNNEI. The CDR3 spans 11 residues. V was cut by 6 bases and J by 6 bases, with 5 bases left in between. CDR3 residues: CASRGAGELFF. The CDR3 nucleotides read TGTGCCAGCAGAGGGGCCGGGGAGCTGTTTTTT. Based on the CDR3 plus reference TRBV2 and TRBJ2-2, the full variable domain is EPEVTQTPSHQVTQMGQEVILRCVPISNHLYFYWYRQILGQKVEFLVSFYNNEISEKSEIFDDQFSVERPDGSNFTLKIRSTKLEDSAMYFCASRGAGELFFGEGSRLTVL.

The genes are TRBV9 and TRBJ2-2, with D perhaps TRBD2 (5 bases). Trimming left V 0 bases short and J 6 bases short, with 12 bases between. The CDR3 is 15 amino acids. CDR1 and CDR2 from the germline V gene are SGDLS and YYNGEE. In DNA, the CDR3 is TGTGCCAGCAGCGTAGTGCCTAGCTGGGCCGGGGAGCTGTTTTTT. Protein sequence: CASSVVPSWAGELFF.

The V and J genes are TRBV19 and TRBJ2-4; no definite D call. The CDR3 has 12 amino acids. The germline V and J ends were trimmed by 7 bases and 7 bases, with 11 bases remaining between them. Germline loops: CDR1 LNHDA, CDR2 SQIVND (reference sequence). The CDR3 DNA is TGTGCCAGTAACCAGCCCCCGAACATTCAGTACTTC. Protein product: CASNQPPNIQYF.

The genes are TRBV27 and TRBJ2-7, with TRBD1 matching 9 bases. This CDR3 has 13 residues. CDR1 and CDR2 (germline): MNHEY, SMNVEV (reference sequence). The J segment lost 4 bases and the V segment lost 7 bases, leaving 5 bases of the junction unmatched. The CDR3 loop reads CASTMTGGYEQYF. In DNA form, the CDR3 reads TGTGCCAGCACCATGACAGGGGGATACGAGCAGTACTTC.

In DNA, the CDR3 is TGTGCCAGCAGTGAGAGGGACAGGGGTAGTAGGTCACCCCTCCACTTT. Translating gives CASSERDRGSRSPLHF. This rearrangement joins TRBV6-1 to TRBJ1-6, with TRBD1 matching over 10 bases. J lost 10 bases, V lost 3 bases, and 9 bases had no gene match. The germline gives CDR1 MNHNS, CDR2 SASEGT. The CDR3 covers 16 residues.

The CDR3 loop reads CASSRGGGDTQYF. DNA of the CDR3: TGTGCCAGCAGTAGGGGGGGCGGAGATACGCAGTATTTT. This chain links TRBV7-2 with TRBJ2-3; tentative D call: TRBD2 (7 bases). Trimming stripped 6 bases from V and 5 bases from J, with 12 bases between. Germline loops: CDR1 SGHTA, CDR2 FQGNSA. The CDR3 contains 13 residues. Full variable domain (remainder filled in from reference TRBV7-2 and TRBJ2-3): GAGVSQSPSNKVTEKGKDVELRCDPISGHTALYWYRQSLGQGLEFLIYFQGNSAPDKSGLPSDRFSAERTGGSVSTLTIQRTQQEDSAVYLCASSRGGGDTQYFGPGTRLTVL.

This sequence joins TRBV5-8 and TRBJ1-2; 9 bases line up with TRBD1. J lost 7 bases, V lost 3 bases, and 13 bases had no gene match. Per germline, CDR1 SGHTS and CDR2 YDEGEE. CDR3 length equals 16 residues. The CDR3 DNA reads TGTGCCAGCAGCTCTTATCCGGGACAGGGCATGAGTGGCTACACCTTC. This sequence encodes CASSSYPGQGMSGYTF.

This clone was counted a single time. The V and J genes are TRBV4-1 and TRBJ1-5, with 8 bases identical to TRBD1. V gave up 0 bases and J gave up 3 bases; unmatched junction bases: 10. Germline V gives CDR1 MGHRA, CDR2 YSYEKL. The length of the CDR3 is 18 residues. The CDR3 spells CASSQDRDGQGNNQPQHF. The CDR3 coding sequence is TGCGCCAGCAGCCAAGATCGTGATGGACAGGGTAACAATCAGCCCCAGCATTTT.

This chain connects TRBV5-5 to TRBJ2-3; no reliable D call. CDR1 is SGHKS and CDR2 is YYEKEE in the germline V gene (reference sequence). The V and J ends lost 4 bases and 3 bases respectively, with 12 bases between them. This CDR3 has 14 residues. The CDR3 loop reads CASSPSLLTDTQYF. The CDR3 DNA sequence: TGTGCCAGCAGCCCCTCCCTCCTAACAGATACGCAGTATTTT. Variable domain in full (rest from reference TRBV5-5 and TRBJ2-3): DAGVTQSPTHLIKTRGQQVTLRCSPISGHKSVSWYQQVLGQGPQFIFQYYEKEERGRGNFPDRFSARQFPNYSSELNVNALLLGDSALYLCASSPSLLTDTQYFGPGTRLTVL.

V is TRBV29-1 and J is TRBJ1-2, with 9 bases fitting TRBD1. Germline CDR1 reads SQVTM; CDR2 reads ANQGSEA. Trimming cost V 8 bases and J 3 bases; bases outside gene matches: 7. The CDR3 sequence is 13 residues long. CDR3 sequence: CSTTGTGYYGYTF. CDR3 nucleotide sequence: TGCAGCACCACTGGGACAGGGTACTATGGCTACACCTTC.